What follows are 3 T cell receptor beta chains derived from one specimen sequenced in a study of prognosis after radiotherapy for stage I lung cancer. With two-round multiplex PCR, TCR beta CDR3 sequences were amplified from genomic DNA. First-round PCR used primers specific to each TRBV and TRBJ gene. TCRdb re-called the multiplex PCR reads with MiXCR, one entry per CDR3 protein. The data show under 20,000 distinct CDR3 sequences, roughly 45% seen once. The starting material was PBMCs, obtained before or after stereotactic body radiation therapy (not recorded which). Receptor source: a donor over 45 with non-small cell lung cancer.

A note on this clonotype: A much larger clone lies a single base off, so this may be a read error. Here the CDR3 reads CASGRRTGGPEKLFF. DNA for the CDR3: TGTGCCAGCGGCCGGAGGACAGGGGGTCCTGAAAAACTGTTTTTT. The chain uses TRBV6-2 or TRBV6-3 and TRBJ1-4, with 10 bases that match TRBD1. CDR3 length: 15 amino acids. V gave up 8 bases and J gave up 7 bases; unmatched junction bases: 10. Germline-derived CDR1 and CDR2 are MNHEY and SVGEGT.

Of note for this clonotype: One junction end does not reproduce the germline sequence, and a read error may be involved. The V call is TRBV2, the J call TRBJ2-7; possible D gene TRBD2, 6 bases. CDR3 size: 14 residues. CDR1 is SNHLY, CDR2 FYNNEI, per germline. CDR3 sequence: CVSMPRLDSYEQYF. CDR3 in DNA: TGTGTCAGCATGCCTAGACTAGACTCCTACGAGCAGTACTTC.

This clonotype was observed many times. Written as DNA, the CDR3 is TGCGCCAGCAGCTTGAACAGACTTGCAACTAATGAAAAACTGTTTTTT. Its protein product is CASSLNRLATNEKLFF. This chain links TRBV5-1 with TRBJ1-4, with D unresolved. CDR3 size: 16 residues. V lost 1 base, J lost 0 bases, and 10 bases lay in between. Germline V CDR1 and CDR2: SGHRS, YFSETQ.